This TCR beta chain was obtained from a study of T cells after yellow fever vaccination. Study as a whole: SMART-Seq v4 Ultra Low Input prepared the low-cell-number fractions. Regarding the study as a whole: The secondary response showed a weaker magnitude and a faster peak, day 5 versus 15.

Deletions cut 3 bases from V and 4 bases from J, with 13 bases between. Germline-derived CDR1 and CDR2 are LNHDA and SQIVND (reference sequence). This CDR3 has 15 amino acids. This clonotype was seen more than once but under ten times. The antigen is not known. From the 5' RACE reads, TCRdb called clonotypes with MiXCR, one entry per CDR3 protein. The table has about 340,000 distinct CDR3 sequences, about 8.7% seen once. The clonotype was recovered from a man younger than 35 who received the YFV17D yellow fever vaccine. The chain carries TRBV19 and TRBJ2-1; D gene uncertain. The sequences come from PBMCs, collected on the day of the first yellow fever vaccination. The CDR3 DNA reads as TGTGCCAGTAGTATGGCCCCCCAGGTATACAATGAGCAGTTCTTC. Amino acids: CASSMAPQVYNEQFF.